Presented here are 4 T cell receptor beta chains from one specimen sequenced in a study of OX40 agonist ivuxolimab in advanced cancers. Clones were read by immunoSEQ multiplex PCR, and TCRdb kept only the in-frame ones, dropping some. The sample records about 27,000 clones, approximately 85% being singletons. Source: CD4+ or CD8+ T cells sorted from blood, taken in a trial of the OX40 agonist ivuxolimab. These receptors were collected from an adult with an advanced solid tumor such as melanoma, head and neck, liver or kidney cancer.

The CDR3 DNA is TGTGCCAGCAGCTACCAGAGCGGGCACTACGAGCAGTACTTC. It specifies CASSYQSGHYEQYF. The chain employs TRBV2 and TRBJ2-7; D possibly corresponds to TRBD2 (6 bases). Per germline, CDR1 SNHLY and CDR2 FYNNEI. The V end was cut by 6 bases, the J end by 3 bases, with 15 bases between. This CDR3 spans 14 amino acids. The full variable domain, with the rest looked up from reference TRBV2 and TRBJ2-7, is EPEVTQTPSHQVTQMGQEVILRCVPISNHLYFYWYRQILGQKVEFLVSFYNNEISEKSEIFDDQFSVERPDGSNFTLKIRSTKLEDSAMYFCASSYQSGHYEQYFGPGTRLTVT.

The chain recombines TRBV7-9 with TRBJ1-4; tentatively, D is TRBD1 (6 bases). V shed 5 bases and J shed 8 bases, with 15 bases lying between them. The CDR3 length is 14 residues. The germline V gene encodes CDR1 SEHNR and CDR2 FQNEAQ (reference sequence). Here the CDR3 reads CASSGEGGGEKLFF. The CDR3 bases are TGTGCCAGCAGCGGAGAGGGGGGAGGCGAAAAACTGTTTTTT.

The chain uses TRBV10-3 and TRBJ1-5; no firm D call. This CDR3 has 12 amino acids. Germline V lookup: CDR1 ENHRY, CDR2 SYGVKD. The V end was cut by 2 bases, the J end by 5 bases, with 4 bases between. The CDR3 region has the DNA TGTGCCATCAGTGAGACAGATCAGCCCCAGCATTTT. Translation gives CAISETDQPQHF.

The CDR3 reads CASSRTSGMGEQFF. In nucleotides, the CDR3 is TGTGCCAGCAGTCGGACTAGCGGGATGGGTGAGCAGTTCTTC. The chain has TRBV6-5 and TRBJ2-1, with 12 bases that match TRBD2. The germline gives CDR1 MNHEY, CDR2 SVGAGI. The CDR3 has 14 residues. V shed 5 bases, J shed 9 bases, and the junction held 5 bases outside the gene matches.